Sequencing of this T cell receptor beta chain was carried out in a study of regulatory T cells in long-lasting Graves disease. Time point specified: persistent/refractory GD, antithyroid drugs over 5 years with positive TRAb. TCR sequences were obtained from RNA taken from PBMCs. Through Arm-PCR of CDR3 regions and iRepertoire HTBI primers, TCR beta libraries were built. TCRdb ran MiXCR on the multiplex PCR reads and lists one entry per CDR3 protein. Of over 650,000 distinct CDR3 sequences in the sample, 25% to 35% were seen once. Trimming stripped 0 bases from V and 4 bases from J, with 16 bases between. Germline CDR1 is SGHRS and CDR2 is YFSETQ. The CDR3 totals 16 residues.

Source: peripheral blood mononuclear cells (PBMCs), taken when the disease was refractory, from a patient treated with antithyroid drugs. The sequence was collected from a female donor with Graves disease. The V call is TRBV5-1, the J call TRBJ1-1; a possible D gene is TRBD1 (6 bases). CDR3 coding DNA: TGCGCCAGCAGCTTGGGGGCAAACAGGGTAACCACTGAAGCTTTCTTT. It yields the protein CASSLGANRVTTEAFF.